This T cell receptor (beta chain) was recovered during a study of T-cell reconstitution after alpha-beta-depleted transplantation in children listed by TCRdb under 2016. With respect to the entire study: Using TCR repertoire profiling, the study followed T-cell immune reconstitution in a quantitative way in children after TCRalphabeta/CD19-depleted allogeneic hematopoietic cell transplantation.

Regarding this clonotype: Its antigen has not been determined. Qualities for individual bases were not recorded, and no much larger clone is one base off.

From a lookup of the germline V gene (reference sequence), CDR1 and CDR2 are LGHDT and YNNKEL. Inclusive of the bounding cysteine and phenylalanine, the CDR3 is 17 residues long. The sequence is cut down to CDR3 DNA, 51 bases in frame from base 1. Germline trimming: 3 bases from V, 3 bases from J; junction bases outside gene matches: 13. Receptor amplification or capture employed PCR. Instrument used: Illumina HiSeq 2500. TCR libraries were prepared with molecular barcoding, using unique molecular identifiers to normalize TCRbeta repertoire quantification. The public reads were quality trimmed at Q25 with fastp and then assembled into clones with MiXCR by TCRdb, keeping productive beta chains. One record per CDR3 amino acid sequence lists the most common genes and DNA. Within this sample are almost 500,000 distinct CDR3 sequences, with 9.5% to 15% of them counted one time only. The ten largest account for less than 6.5% of the sample.

This TCR was sampled from a human donor who donated a stem cell graft to a child with combined immunodeficiency. Source: PBMCs from the stem cell graft donor, taken from the stem cell graft. The sequence joins TRBV3-1 to TRBJ1-1; 7 of the junction bases match TRBD1. The CDR3 reads CASSHAPGSGGDTEAFF. At the DNA level, the sequence is TGTGCCAGCAGCCACGCCCCGGGGTCAGGGGGAGACACTGAAGCTTTCTTT.